The clone carrying this T cell receptor (beta chain) was seen a single time. The antigen is undetermined. With 60 Vbeta and 13 Jbeta primers, the PCR was carried out. Only in-frame clones appear in the TCRdb table, and some are missing; sequencing was by immunoSEQ multiplex PCR. The table includes fewer than 250,000 clones, about 84% detected once. The sample originates from a study of cytomegalovirus exposure and HLA in healthy donors. General study results and limits: The study reported that TCR beta sequences accurately predicted HLA-A and HLA-B alleles in most subjects. In a later analysis, roughly 17,000 TCR beta sequences were associated with HLA alleles at 0.05 false discovery rate. Roughly uniform sequencing depth across donors was assumed, possibly incorrectly.

Germline CDR1 and CDR2: SQVTM and ANQGSEA. The ends lost 5 bases at V and 4 bases at J; junction bases unmatched: 8. This CDR3 has 14 residues. This receptor was taken from a woman aged 30 to 39 in good health and CMV-seropositive. Sequenced input: PBMCs. The gene calls are TRBV29-1 and TRBJ1-5; 7 nucleotides align to TRBD1. CDR3 loop: CSVKQQGSNQPQHF. The CDR3 nucleotides read TGCAGCGTTAAACAACAGGGGTCTAATCAGCCCCAGCATTTT.